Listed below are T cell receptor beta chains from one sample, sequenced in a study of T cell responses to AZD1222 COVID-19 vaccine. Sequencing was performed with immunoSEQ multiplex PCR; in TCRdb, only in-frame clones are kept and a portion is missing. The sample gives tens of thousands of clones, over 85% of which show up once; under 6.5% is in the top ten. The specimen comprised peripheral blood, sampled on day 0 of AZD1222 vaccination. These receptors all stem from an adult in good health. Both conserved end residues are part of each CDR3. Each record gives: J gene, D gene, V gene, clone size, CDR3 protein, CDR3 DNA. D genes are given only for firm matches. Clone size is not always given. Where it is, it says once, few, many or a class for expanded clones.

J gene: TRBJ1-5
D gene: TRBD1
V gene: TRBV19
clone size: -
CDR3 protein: CASSKTGGGQPQHF
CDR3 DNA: TGTGCCAGTAGCAAGACAGGGGGTGGGCAGCCCCAGCATTTT

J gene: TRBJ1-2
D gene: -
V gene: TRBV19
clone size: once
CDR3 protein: CASRTQNHFLGGYTF
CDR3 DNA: TGTGCCAGCAGGACCCAAAATCACTTCTTGGGTGGCTACACCTTC

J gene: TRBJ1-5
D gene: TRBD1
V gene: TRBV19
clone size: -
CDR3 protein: CASSIGPTGGDQPQHF
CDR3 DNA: TGTGCCAGTAGTATAGGCCCCACAGGGGGCGATCAGCCCCAGCATTTT

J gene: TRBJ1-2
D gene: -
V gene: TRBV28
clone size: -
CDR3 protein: CASSLFGGYTF
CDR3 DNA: TGTGCCAGCAGTTTATTCGGCGGCTACACCTTC

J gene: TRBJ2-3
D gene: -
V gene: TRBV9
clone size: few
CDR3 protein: CASSVLADTQYF
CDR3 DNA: TGTGCCAGCAGTGTTCTCGCAGATACGCAGTATTTT

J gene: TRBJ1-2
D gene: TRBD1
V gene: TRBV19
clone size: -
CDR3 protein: CASSHLPGQGGYGYTF
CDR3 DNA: TGTGCCAGTAGTCACCTACCGGGACAGGGAGGCTATGGCTACACCTTC

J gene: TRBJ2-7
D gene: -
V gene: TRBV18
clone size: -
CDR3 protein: CASSPAQTTYEQYF
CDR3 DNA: TGTGCCAGCTCACCCGCTCAGACGACCTACGAGCAGTACTTC

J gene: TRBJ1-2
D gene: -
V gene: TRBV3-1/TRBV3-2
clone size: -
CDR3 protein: CASRLSAGSGYTF
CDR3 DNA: TGTGCCAGCAGACTGTCAGCGGGTAGCGGCTACACCTTC

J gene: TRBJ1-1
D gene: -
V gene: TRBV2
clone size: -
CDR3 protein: CASNPNTEAFF
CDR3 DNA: TGTGCCAGCAACCCGAACACTGAAGCTTTCTTT

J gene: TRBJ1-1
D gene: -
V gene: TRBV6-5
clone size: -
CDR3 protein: CASSYVGKNTEAFF
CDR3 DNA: TGTGCCAGCAGTTACGTGGGGAAGAACACTGAAGCTTTCTTT

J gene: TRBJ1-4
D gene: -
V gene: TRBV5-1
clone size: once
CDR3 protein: CASSADPQGGVNEKLFF
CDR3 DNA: TGCGCCAGCAGCGCAGACCCACAGGGAGGTGTGAATGAAAAACTGTTTTTT

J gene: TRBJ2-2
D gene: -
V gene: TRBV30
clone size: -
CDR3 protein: CAWRGPGTGELFF
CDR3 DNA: TGTGCCTGGAGGGGACCGGGAACCGGGGAGCTGTTTTTT

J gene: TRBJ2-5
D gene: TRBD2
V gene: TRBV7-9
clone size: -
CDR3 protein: CASSPGLAGGLEETQYF
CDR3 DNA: TGTGCCAGCAGCCCAGGACTAGCGGGGGGGCTTGAGGAGACCCAGTACTTC

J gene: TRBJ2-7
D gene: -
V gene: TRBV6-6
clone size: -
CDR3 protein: CASRLQRTEQYF
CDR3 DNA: TGTGCCAGCAGGCTTCAGAGGACTGAACAGTACTTC

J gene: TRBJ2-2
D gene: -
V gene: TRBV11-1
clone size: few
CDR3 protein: CASSLTVNTGELFF
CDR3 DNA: TGTGCCAGCAGCTTGACGGTGAACACCGGGGAGCTGTTTTTT

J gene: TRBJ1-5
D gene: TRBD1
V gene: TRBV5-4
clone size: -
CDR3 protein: CASSSQGDNQPQHF
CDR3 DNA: TGTGCCAGCAGCTCACAGGGGGACAATCAGCCCCAGCATTTT

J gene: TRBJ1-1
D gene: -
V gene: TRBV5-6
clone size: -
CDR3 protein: CASSLELGLNTEAFF
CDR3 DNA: TGTGCCAGCAGCTTGGAGTTAGGGCTGAACACTGAAGCTTTCTTT

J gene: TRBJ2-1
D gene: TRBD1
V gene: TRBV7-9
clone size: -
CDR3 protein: CASTPARGFYNEQFF
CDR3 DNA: TGTGCCAGCACCCCGGCCAGGGGGTTTTACAATGAGCAGTTCTTC

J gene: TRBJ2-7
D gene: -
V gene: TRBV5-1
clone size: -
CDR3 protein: CASSRGTHEQYF
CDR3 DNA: TGCGCCAGCAGCCGTGGGACTCACGAGCAGTACTTC

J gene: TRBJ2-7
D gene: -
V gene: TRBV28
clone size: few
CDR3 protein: CASRTGLQHPDF
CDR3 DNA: TGTGCCAGCAGAACGGGACTCCAACACCCAGACTTC

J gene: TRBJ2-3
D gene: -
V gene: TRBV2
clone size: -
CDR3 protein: CASSGTNTDTQYF
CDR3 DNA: TGTGCCAGCAGTGGAACTAATACAGATACGCAGTATTTT

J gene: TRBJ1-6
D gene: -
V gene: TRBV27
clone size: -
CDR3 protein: CASSLRQRANSPLHF
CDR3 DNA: TGTGCCAGCAGTCTACGTCAGCGCGCTAATTCACCCCTCCACTTT

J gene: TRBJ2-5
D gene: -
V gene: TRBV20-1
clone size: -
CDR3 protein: CSAGIQETQYF
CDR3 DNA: TGCAGTGCTGGTATCCAAGAGACCCAGTACTTC

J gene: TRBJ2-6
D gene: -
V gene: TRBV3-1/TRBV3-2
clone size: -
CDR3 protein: CASSQGMPGANVLTF
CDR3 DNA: TGTGCCAGCAGCCAAGGAATGCCTGGGGCCAACGTCCTGACTTTC

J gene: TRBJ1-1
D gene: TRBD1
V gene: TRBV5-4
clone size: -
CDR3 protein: CASSFRGTGGTEAFF
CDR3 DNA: TGTGCCAGCAGCTTTCGGGGGACAGGGGGCACTGAAGCTTTCTTT

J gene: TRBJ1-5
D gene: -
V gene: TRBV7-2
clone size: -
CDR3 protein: CASSLGMAGQPQHF
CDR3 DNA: TGTGCCAGCAGCTTAGGAATGGCGGGTCAGCCCCAGCATTTT

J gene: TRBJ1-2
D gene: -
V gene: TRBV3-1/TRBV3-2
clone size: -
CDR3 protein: CASSQGPVTNYGYTF
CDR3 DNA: TGTGCCAGCAGCCAAGGACCGGTAACTAACTATGGCTACACCTTC

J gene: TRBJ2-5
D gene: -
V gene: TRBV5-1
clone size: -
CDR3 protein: CASSLQETRVGETQYF
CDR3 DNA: TGCGCCAGCAGCTTGCAGGAGACCAGGGTCGGGGAGACCCAGTACTTC

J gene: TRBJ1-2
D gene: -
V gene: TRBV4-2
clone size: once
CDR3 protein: CASNREGAALYGYTF
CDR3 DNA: TGTGCCAGCAACCGAGAAGGGGCAGCTCTCTATGGCTACACCTTC

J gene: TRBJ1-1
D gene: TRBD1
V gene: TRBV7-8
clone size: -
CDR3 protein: CASSLTAGQANTEAFF
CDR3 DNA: TGTGCCAGCAGCTTAACGGCGGGACAGGCAAACACTGAAGCTTTCTTT

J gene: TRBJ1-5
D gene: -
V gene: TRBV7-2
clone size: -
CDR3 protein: CASSFRSNQPQHF
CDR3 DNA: TGTGCCAGCAGCTTTAGGAGCAATCAGCCCCAGCATTTT

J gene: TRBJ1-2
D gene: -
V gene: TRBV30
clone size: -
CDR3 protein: CAWSTGTQTNYGYTF
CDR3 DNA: TGTGCCTGGAGTACCGGGACACAAACTAACTATGGCTACACCTTC